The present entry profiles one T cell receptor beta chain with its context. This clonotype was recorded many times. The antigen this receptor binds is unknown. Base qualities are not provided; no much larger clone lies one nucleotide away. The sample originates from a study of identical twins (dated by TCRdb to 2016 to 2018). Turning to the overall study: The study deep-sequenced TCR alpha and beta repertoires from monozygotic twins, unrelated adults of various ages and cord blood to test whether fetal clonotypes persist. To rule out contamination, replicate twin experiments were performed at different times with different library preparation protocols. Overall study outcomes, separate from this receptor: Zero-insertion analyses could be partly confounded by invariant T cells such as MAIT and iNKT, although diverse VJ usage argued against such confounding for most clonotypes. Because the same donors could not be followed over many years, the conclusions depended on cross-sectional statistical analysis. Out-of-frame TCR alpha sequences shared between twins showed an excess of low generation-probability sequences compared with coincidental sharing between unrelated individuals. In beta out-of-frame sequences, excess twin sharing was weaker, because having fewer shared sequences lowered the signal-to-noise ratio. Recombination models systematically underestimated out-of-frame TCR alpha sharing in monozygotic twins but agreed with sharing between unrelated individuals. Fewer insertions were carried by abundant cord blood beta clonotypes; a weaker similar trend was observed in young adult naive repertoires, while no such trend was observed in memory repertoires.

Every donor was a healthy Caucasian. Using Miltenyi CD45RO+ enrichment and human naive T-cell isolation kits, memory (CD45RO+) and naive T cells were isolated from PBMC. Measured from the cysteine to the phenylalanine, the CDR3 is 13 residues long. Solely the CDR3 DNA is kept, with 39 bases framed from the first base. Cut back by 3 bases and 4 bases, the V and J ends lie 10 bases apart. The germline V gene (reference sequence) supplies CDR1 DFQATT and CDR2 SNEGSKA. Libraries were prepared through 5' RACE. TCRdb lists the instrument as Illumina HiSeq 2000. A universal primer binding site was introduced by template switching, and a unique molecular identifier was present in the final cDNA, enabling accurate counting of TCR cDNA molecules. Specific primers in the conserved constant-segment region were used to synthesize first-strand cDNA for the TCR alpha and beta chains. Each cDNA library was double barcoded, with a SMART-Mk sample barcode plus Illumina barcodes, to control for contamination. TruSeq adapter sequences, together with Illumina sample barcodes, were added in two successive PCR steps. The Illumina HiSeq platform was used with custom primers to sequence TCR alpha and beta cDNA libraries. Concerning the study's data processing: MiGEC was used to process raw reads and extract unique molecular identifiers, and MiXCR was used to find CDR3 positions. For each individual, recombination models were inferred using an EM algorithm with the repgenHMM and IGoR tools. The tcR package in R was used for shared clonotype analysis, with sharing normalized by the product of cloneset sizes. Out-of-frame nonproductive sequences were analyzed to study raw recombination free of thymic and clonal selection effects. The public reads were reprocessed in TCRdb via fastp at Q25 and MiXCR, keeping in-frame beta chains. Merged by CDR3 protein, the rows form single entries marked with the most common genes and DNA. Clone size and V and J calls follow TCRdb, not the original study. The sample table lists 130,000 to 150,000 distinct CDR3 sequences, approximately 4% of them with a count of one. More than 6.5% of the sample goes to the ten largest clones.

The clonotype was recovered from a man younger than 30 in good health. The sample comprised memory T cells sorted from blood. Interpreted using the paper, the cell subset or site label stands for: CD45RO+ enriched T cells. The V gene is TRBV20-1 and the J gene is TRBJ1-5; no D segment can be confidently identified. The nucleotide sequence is TGCAGTGCTAGGGGCGGACCAAATCAGCCCCAGCATTTT. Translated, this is CSARGGPNQPQHF.